A selection of T cell receptor beta chains follows, all from one sample in a study of metastatic and nonmetastatic thyroid tumors. TCRdb ran MiXCR on the PCR reads. The sample includes fewer than 25,000 clones, approximately 15% of them seen just once. Sequenced: tumor tissue. These receptors were taken from a female donor with papillary thyroid cancer or a benign thyroid nodule (not recorded which). Some clones in this sample may be carry-over from other donors' samples. The CDR3 runs from the conserved cysteine through the conserved F or W. A D gene is named only where the DNA matches it firmly. Clone sizes are given selectively: once, few, many, or a class where the clone is expanded.

j_call	d_call	clone_size	v_call	cdr3_aa	cdr3_nt
TRBJ1-2	TRBD1	.	TRBV6-2/TRBV6-3	CASSCFTGGGYGYTF	TGTGCCAGCAGTTGCTTCACAGGGGGAGGCTATGGCTACACCTTC
TRBJ2-7	.	many	TRBV30	CAWSFGQSYEQYF	TGTGCCTGGAGTTTCGGACAATCCTACGAGCAGTACTTC
TRBJ1-6	.	.	TRBV11-2	CASSLVGKGVWSPSPIHF	TGTGCCAGCAGCTTAGTAGGAAAGGGGGTTTGGTCGCCATCACCCATCCACTTT
TRBJ1-1	TRBD1	many	TRBV11-1	CASSPDRAPEAFF	TGTGCCAGCAGCCCTGACAGGGCCCCTGAAGCTTTCTTT
TRBJ2-7	TRBD2	many	TRBV28	CASSFPWTSGIGEQYF	TGTGCCAGCAGCTTCCCGTGGACTAGCGGGATCGGCGAGCAGTACTTC
TRBJ2-1	TRBD1	.	TRBV2	CASMVQGDYNEQFF	TGTGCCAGCATGGTACAGGGGGACTACAATGAGCAGTTCTTC
TRBJ2-6	.	many	TRBV5-1	CASSPLGSSGANVLTF	TGCGCCAGCAGCCCTCTCGGATCCTCTGGGGCCAACGTCCTGACTTTC
TRBJ2-7	.	many	TRBV25-1	CASSENRVPYEQYF	TGTGCCAGCAGTGAAAACAGGGTTCCCTACGAGCAGTACTTC
TRBJ2-7	.	many	TRBV9	CASSPESSYEQYF	TGTGCCAGCAGCCCAGAGAGCTCCTACGAGCAGTACTTC
TRBJ2-7	TRBD1	many	TRBV5-6	CASSFGGQGGYEQYF	TGTGCCAGCAGCTTTGGGGGACAGGGGGGCTACGAGCAGTACTTC
TRBJ1-1	.	many	TRBV27	CASSFWRGNTEAFF	TGTGCCAGCAGTTTCTGGAGGGGGAACACTGAAGCTTTCTTT
TRBJ2-1	.	many	TRBV19	CASSRQGREYNEQFF	TGTGCCAGTAGCCGACAGGGGAGGGAGTACAATGAGCAGTTCTTC
TRBJ1-1	.	.	TRBV2	CVSSEEGLGNAEAFF	TGTGTCAGCAGTGAGGAGGGGCTGGGTAACGCTGAAGCTTTCTTT
TRBJ2-1	TRBD2	medium-sized	TRBV28	CASRRTSGLYNEQFF	TGTGCCAGCAGACGGACTAGCGGACTTTACAATGAGCAGTTCTTC
TRBJ2-5	.	many	TRBV5-1	CASSPAGEETQYF	TGCGCCAGCTCCCCGGCAGGGGAGGAGACCCAGTACTTC
TRBJ2-1	.	few	TRBV19	CASSTPAGRNQQFF	TGTGCCAGTAGTACGCCGGCGGGTCGGAATCAGCAGTTCTTC
TRBJ2-2	.	once	TRBV5-1	CASSLGGTGDLFF	TGCGCCAGCAGCTTGGGCGGGACCGGTGATCTGTTTTTT
TRBJ1-1	.	many	TRBV6-1	CASSFGTENTEAFF	TGTGCCAGCAGTTTTGGGACGGAGAACACTGAAGCTTTCTTT
TRBJ1-1	.	many	TRBV3-1	CASTREGRGAFF	TGTGCCAGCACCCGTGAGGGGAGGGGAGCTTTCTTT
TRBJ2-7	.	many	TRBV4-1	CASSPIEPRYEQYF	TGCGCCAGCAGCCCCATAGAACCCCGCTACGAGCAGTACTTC
TRBJ2-5	TRBD2	many	TRBV4-1	CASSQRLAGFQETQYF	TGCGCCAGCAGCCAAAGACTAGCGGGATTTCAAGAGACCCAGTACTTC
TRBJ1-2	.	medium-sized	TRBV30	CAWSLQWGGYTF	TGTGCCTGGAGCCTTCAATGGGGTGGCTACACCTTC
TRBJ2-2	.	many	TRBV20-1	CSAGDNWRGRGELFF	TGCAGTGCTGGGGACAATTGGAGGGGGAGAGGGGAGCTGTTTTTT
TRBJ1-3	.	.	TRBV9	CASRCGGAGNTIYF	TGTGCCAGCAGGTGTGGGGGGGCTGGAAACACCATATATTTT
TRBJ1-2	.	medium-sized	TRBV12-3/TRBV12-4	CASRGLVNYGYTF	TGTGCCAGCAGGGGTCTAGTTAACTATGGCTACACCTTC
TRBJ1-1	.	many	TRBV29-1	CSVYTDNTEAFF	TGCAGCGTGTACACGGACAACACTGAAGCTTTCTTT
TRBJ2-7	.	many	TRBV20-1	CSASKYQGSEQYF	TGCAGTGCTAGTAAATACCAGGGCTCCGAGCAGTACTTC
TRBJ1-2	.	.	TRBV11-1	CASSSAPGQAINYGYTF	TGTGCCAGCAGCTCAGCACCGGGGCAGGCGATAAACTATGGCTACACCTTC
TRBJ2-1	TRBD2	many	TRBV5-5	CASSLGLADYNEQFF	TGTGCCAGCAGCTTGGGACTAGCGGACTACAATGAGCAGTTCTTC
TRBJ1-3	.	many	TRBV28	CASSLYIGPLYSGNTIYF	TGTGCCAGCAGTTTATATATAGGGCCACTCTACTCTGGAAACACCATATATTTT
TRBJ2-1	.	many	TRBV12-3/TRBV12-4	CASSLAPNEQFF	TGTGCCAGCAGCCTGGCCCCCAATGAGCAGTTCTTC
TRBJ2-7	TRBD1	many	TRBV28	CAAGRGPREQYF	TGTGCCGCCGGCAGGGGGCCTCGGGAGCAGTACTTC
TRBJ1-2	.	.	TRBV2	CATGEGSRDGYTF	TGTGCCACCGGAGAGGGGTCTCGAGATGGCTACACCTTC
TRBJ1-4	.	many	TRBV5-1	CASSSAGDEKLFF	TGCGCCAGCAGCTCTGCAGGTGATGAAAAACTGTTTTTT
TRBJ2-3	.	many	TRBV27	CASSLGLAVDTQYF	TGTGCCAGCAGTTTAGGCCTGGCCGTGGATACGCAGTATTTT
TRBJ2-3	TRBD1	many	TRBV4-2	CASSLRTGPADTQYF	TGTGCCAGCAGCTTGAGGACAGGGCCGGCAGATACGCAGTATTTT
TRBJ2-3	TRBD2	many	TRBV28	CASRSWTSGGHSSTDTQYF	TGTGCCAGCAGAAGTTGGACTAGCGGGGGCCATTCTAGCACAGATACGCAGTATTTT
TRBJ2-1	TRBD2	many	TRBV5-1	CASSEGTSVGEQFF	TGCGCCAGCAGCGAGGGGACTAGCGTGGGTGAGCAGTTCTTC
TRBJ2-7	.	once	TRBV9	CASSLEDIPEQYF	TGTGCCAGCAGCTTAGAAGACATTCCCGAGCAGTACTTC
TRBJ1-2	TRBD1	many	TRBV18	CASSPPGQGIHGYTF	TGTGCCAGCTCACCACCGGGACAGGGGATCCATGGCTACACCTTC
TRBJ2-1	.	.	TRBV18	CASSPPGAGDEQFF	TGTGCCAGCTCACCACCGGGCGCCGGGGATGAGCAGTTCTTC
TRBJ2-3	TRBD2	many	TRBV2	CASRPLAGAGQDTQYF	TGTGCCAGCAGACCACTAGCGGGGGCAGGTCAAGATACGCAGTATTTT
TRBJ2-3	TRBD1	.	TRBV5-1	CASSSRQGHQYTQYF	TGCGCCAGCAGCTCCAGACAGGGCCACCAATATACACAGTATTTT
TRBJ1-1	.	few	TRBV19	CASRLPGLNTEAFF	TGTGCCAGTAGACTGCCCGGGTTGAACACTGAAGCTTTCTTT
TRBJ2-2	.	many	TRBV20-1	CSRKSVNTGELFF	TGCAGTCGGAAAAGCGTGAACACCGGGGAGTTGTTTTTT
TRBJ1-1	TRBD1	medium-sized	TRBV6-1	CASSLRGTEAFF	TGTGCCAGCAGCCTCAGGGGGACTGAAGCTTTCTTT
TRBJ2-3	.	many	TRBV11-2	CASSLDGATDTQYF	TGTGCCAGCAGCTTAGATGGGGCCACAGATACGCAGTATTTT
TRBJ2-1	.	many	TRBV28	CASRIDGGSYNEQFF	TGTGCCAGCAGGATCGACGGCGGCTCCTACAATGAGCAGTTCTTC
TRBJ1-5	.	.	TRBV7-2	CASSQPTFSNQPQHF	TGTGCCAGCAGTCAACCGACATTTAGCAATCAGCCCCAGCATTTT
TRBJ2-7	.	.	TRBV2	CASSEEQYF	TGTGCCAGCAGTGAGGAGCAGTACTTC
TRBJ2-7	.	medium-sized	TRBV6-5	CASSYRYTYEQYF	TGTGCCAGCAGTTATCGGTATACGTACGAGCAGTACTTC
TRBJ1-1	.	many	TRBV10-3	CAIRGTDTNTEAFF	TGTGCCATCAGGGGGACGGATACCAACACTGAAGCTTTCTTT
TRBJ2-1	TRBD2	many	TRBV9	CASSVGGLAGRYNEQFF	TGTGCCAGCAGCGTAGGGGGACTAGCGGGGCGCTACAATGAGCAGTTCTTC
TRBJ1-5	.	many	TRBV12-3/TRBV12-4	CASSLESNQPQHF	TGTGCCAGCAGTTTGGAAAGCAATCAGCCCCAGCATTTT